This T cell receptor (beta chain) was captured by sequencing in a study of blood T cell repertoires in COVID-19. The V gene's germline CDR1 is LGHNA and CDR2 YNFKEQ. This CDR3 spans 14 amino acids. Deletions cut 0 bases from V and 7 bases from J, with 7 bases between. The protocol was immunoSEQ multiplex PCR, while the TCRdb copy is restricted to in-frame clones and leaves out a portion. The table lists about 210,000 clones, 85% of them singletons. The TCR comes from a woman in her sixties or seventies with COVID-19, enrolled during active disease. The genes are TRBV4-2 and TRBJ1-6; D is undetermined. Specimen: peripheral blood. The CDR3 sequence: CASSQDPQNSPLHF. In DNA, the CDR3 is TGTGCCAGCAGCCAAGATCCACAGAATTCACCCCTCCACTTT.